A selection of T cell receptor beta chains follows, all from one sample in a study of cytomegalovirus exposure and HLA in healthy donors. Sequencing was performed with immunoSEQ multiplex PCR; in TCRdb, only in-frame clones are kept and a portion is missing. This sample has about 350,000 clones, with approximately 90% found just once. Material for sequencing was PBMCs. The receptors derive from a woman under 40 in good health and CMV-seropositive. Each CDR3 is given with its conserved first and last residue. D genes are given only for firm matches. The size field is filled for only some rows; it gives once, few, many or a size class.

clone_size: NA
j_call: TRBJ2-7
v_call: TRBV27
d_call: TRBD1
cdr3_aa: CASWTGGNSYEQYF
cdr3_nt: TGTGCCAGTTGGACAGGGGGCAACTCCTACGAGCAGTACTTC

clone_size: NA
j_call: TRBJ1-3
v_call: TRBV5-5
d_call: NA
cdr3_aa: CASSLYSGSSSGNTIYF
cdr3_nt: TGTGCCAGCAGCTTGTATTCAGGGTCGAGCTCTGGAAACACCATATATTTT

clone_size: NA
j_call: TRBJ2-7
v_call: TRBV28
d_call: TRBD1
cdr3_aa: CASRTPRTGGYEQYF
cdr3_nt: TGTGCCAGCAGAACCCCCAGGACAGGGGGTTACGAGCAGTACTTC

clone_size: NA
j_call: TRBJ2-1
v_call: TRBV6-4
d_call: TRBD1
cdr3_aa: CASSDSPGQGINEQFF
cdr3_nt: TGTGCCAGCAGTGACTCCCCGGGACAGGGTATTAATGAGCAGTTCTTC

clone_size: NA
j_call: TRBJ1-2
v_call: TRBV19
d_call: TRBD1
cdr3_aa: CASRSTGGDPNYGYTF
cdr3_nt: TGTGCCAGTAGATCGACAGGGGGCGACCCTAACTATGGCTACACCTTC

clone_size: NA
j_call: TRBJ1-1
v_call: TRBV7-8
d_call: NA
cdr3_aa: CASSLGTEAFF
cdr3_nt: TGTGCCAGCAGCTTAGGCACTGAAGCTTTCTTT

clone_size: few
j_call: TRBJ1-5
v_call: TRBV5-8
d_call: NA
cdr3_aa: CASSESLNQPQHF
cdr3_nt: TGTGCCAGCAGCGAGAGCCTAAATCAGCCCCAGCATTTT

clone_size: NA
j_call: TRBJ1-3
v_call: TRBV5-1
d_call: TRBD1
cdr3_aa: CASSLSGQGYGNTIYF
cdr3_nt: TGCGCCAGCAGCTTGTCCGGACAGGGCTATGGAAACACCATATATTTT

clone_size: NA
j_call: TRBJ2-7
v_call: TRBV6-6
d_call: NA
cdr3_aa: CASSSQGNAYEQYF
cdr3_nt: TGTGCCAGCAGTTCTCAGGGTAATGCCTACGAGCAGTACTTC

clone_size: NA
j_call: TRBJ1-1
v_call: TRBV11-3
d_call: TRBD1
cdr3_aa: CASSGQADTEAFF
cdr3_nt: TGTGCCAGCAGCGGACAGGCTGACACTGAAGCTTTCTTT

clone_size: NA
j_call: TRBJ2-2
v_call: TRBV6-6
d_call: NA
cdr3_aa: CASSDHLQGTGELFF
cdr3_nt: TGTGCCAGCAGTGATCACCTACAGGGAACCGGGGAGCTGTTTTTT

clone_size: NA
j_call: TRBJ1-6
v_call: TRBV6-4
d_call: NA
cdr3_aa: CASSELGRGNSPLHF
cdr3_nt: TGTGCCAGCAGTGAACTGGGTAGGGGGAATTCACCCCTCCACTTT

clone_size: NA
j_call: TRBJ2-7
v_call: TRBV5-1
d_call: TRBD1
cdr3_aa: CASSRGTAQSYEQYF
cdr3_nt: TGCGCCAGCAGCCGTGGGACAGCTCAGTCCTACGAGCAGTACTTC

clone_size: NA
j_call: TRBJ2-7
v_call: TRBV7-2
d_call: NA
cdr3_aa: CASSLIPRVGDEQYF
cdr3_nt: TGTGCCAGCAGCTTAATCCCCCGGGTTGGCGACGAGCAGTACTTC

clone_size: NA
j_call: TRBJ1-2
v_call: TRBV7-9
d_call: NA
cdr3_aa: CASSLVNLGRKTYGYTF
cdr3_nt: TGTGCCAGCAGCTTAGTTAATCTCGGGAGAAAGACCTATGGCTACACCTTC

clone_size: NA
j_call: TRBJ2-7
v_call: TRBV27
d_call: TRBD1
cdr3_aa: CASNPPAGGYFEQYF
cdr3_nt: TGTGCCAGCAACCCTCCCGCAGGGGGCTATTTCGAGCAGTACTTC

clone_size: few
j_call: TRBJ2-1
v_call: TRBV7-6
d_call: NA
cdr3_aa: CASRIGDEQFF
cdr3_nt: TGTGCCAGCCGTATCGGGGATGAGCAGTTCTTC

clone_size: once
j_call: TRBJ2-5
v_call: TRBV7-7
d_call: TRBD2
cdr3_aa: CASSLVVTSGGRSQVETQYF
cdr3_nt: TGTGCCAGCAGCTTAGTCGTAACTAGCGGGGGCCGCTCTCAAGTGGAGACCCAGTACTTC

clone_size: NA
j_call: TRBJ2-7
v_call: TRBV30
d_call: TRBD2
cdr3_aa: CAWTSGYEQYF
cdr3_nt: TGTGCCTGGACTAGCGGTTACGAGCAGTACTTC

clone_size: NA
j_call: TRBJ2-7
v_call: TRBV28
d_call: TRBD2
cdr3_aa: CASSSTSGSWYEQYF
cdr3_nt: TGTGCCAGCAGTTCGACTAGCGGGAGTTGGTACGAGCAGTACTTC

clone_size: NA
j_call: TRBJ1-1
v_call: TRBV9
d_call: NA
cdr3_aa: CASSVGSRGNTEAFF
cdr3_nt: TGTGCCAGCAGCGTAGGGTCAAGGGGGAACACTGAAGCTTTCTTT

clone_size: many
j_call: TRBJ1-4
v_call: TRBV9
d_call: TRBD1
cdr3_aa: CASSPSGTVNEKLFF
cdr3_nt: TGTGCCAGCAGCCCGTCAGGGACAGTGAATGAAAAACTGTTTTTT

clone_size: NA
j_call: TRBJ2-1
v_call: TRBV27
d_call: NA
cdr3_aa: CASSLRSGSSYNEQFF
cdr3_nt: TGTGCCAGCAGTTTAAGGTCAGGGAGCTCCTACAATGAGCAGTTCTTC

clone_size: NA
j_call: TRBJ1-2
v_call: TRBV19
d_call: TRBD1
cdr3_aa: CASRDRTNYGYTF
cdr3_nt: TGTGCCAGTAGGGACAGGACTAACTATGGCTACACCTTC

clone_size: NA
j_call: TRBJ1-3
v_call: TRBV30
d_call: NA
cdr3_aa: CAWSVAARSGNTIYF
cdr3_nt: TGTGCCTGGAGTGTAGCGGCCCGCTCTGGAAACACCATATATTTT